One and the same sample provided the 32 T cell receptor beta chains below, sequenced in a study of blood T cell repertoires in COVID-19. The assay was immunoSEQ multiplex PCR, and TCRdb's table has in-frame clones only and misses some. The repertoire includes approximately 200,000 clones, around 86% of them detected once, and 7% to 8.5% sits in the top ten. Sequences were obtained from PBMCs or T cells enriched from blood (not recorded which). These receptors came from a man younger than 45 in a cohort exposed to, infected with or recovered from COVID-19 (not recorded which).

The rearrangement joins TRBV5-6 to TRBJ2-7; D is unresolved. The germline V gene encodes CDR1 SGHDT and CDR2 YYEEEE. This CDR3 region has 14 residues. V was pared by 0 bases and J by 0 bases, with 7 bases between. As DNA, the CDR3 is TGTGCCAGCAGCTTGGACATCAGCTCCTACGAGCAGTACTTC. This codes for CASSLDISSYEQYF.

V gene TRBV18 combines with J gene TRBJ1-5; no firm D call. V lost 2 bases to trimming and J lost 6 bases, with 8 bases between them. Per the germline V gene, CDR1 is KGHSH and CDR2 is LQKENI. The CDR3 length is 13 residues. The CDR3 nucleotides are TGTGCCAGCTCACCAGCTAGCGGTCAGCCCCAGCATTTT. It encodes CASSPASGQPQHF.

The chain joins TRBV9 to TRBJ1-3, with 7 bases fitting TRBD1. Germline assignment: CDR1 SGDLS and CDR2 YYNGEE. The J segment lost 7 bases and the V segment lost 2 bases, leaving 9 bases of the junction unmatched. This CDR3 comprises 15 residues. The CDR3 is CASSVGQHNTNTIYF. CDR3 nucleotides: TGTGCCAGCAGCGTGGGACAGCATAACACCAACACCATATATTTT.

The chain has TRBV4-3 and TRBJ2-3; the match to TRBD1 covers 7 bases. There are 16 residues in the CDR3. Trimming took 5 bases from V and 3 from J; bases not matched to a gene: 11. Germline CDR1 is LGHNA and CDR2 is YSLEER. CDR3 region: CASSDFLGTETDTQYF. The CDR3 coding sequence is TGCGCCAGCAGCGACTTTTTGGGGACAGAGACAGATACGCAGTATTTT.

This chain connects TRBV27 to TRBJ2-6; TRBD1 matches at 9 bases. Germline assignment: CDR1 MNHEY and CDR2 SMNVEV (reference sequence). V trimming: 6 bases; J trimming: 3 bases; junction bases outside the gene matches: 6. The CDR3 covers 16 residues. The CDR3 bases are TGTGCCAGCAGCAAAACAGGGGGCGGTGGGGCCAACGTCCTGACTTTC. This gives the protein CASSKTGGGGANVLTF.

The CDR3 DNA follows: TGTGCCAGCAGCCAGACTAGCGGGAGGACCGGGGAGCTGTTTTTT. Translation gives CASSQTSGRTGELFF. The rearrangement links TRBV4-2 to TRBJ2-2; TRBD2 agrees at 13 bases. Looked up from germline, CDR1 is LGHNA and CDR2 is YNFKEQ. The CDR3 spans 15 residues. V dropped 3 bases and J dropped 5; count of bases not matched to a gene: 0.

This rearrangement joins TRBV7-9 to TRBJ2-7; D is possibly TRBD1 (5 bases). Germline values: CDR1 SEHNR, CDR2 FQNEAQ (reference sequence). The CDR3 is 14 amino acids. V lost 3 bases and J 3 bases, leaving 12 bases between the germline ends. CDR3 loop: CASSFARTLYEQYF. CDR3 sequence (DNA): TGTGCCAGCAGCTTTGCCAGGACACTCTACGAGCAGTACTTC.

This chain links TRBV7-9 with TRBJ2-7, with unresolved D. V was clipped by 1 base and J by 5 bases, with 12 bases between them. The CDR3 is 14 residues long. Germline-derived CDR1 and CDR2 are SEHNR and FQNEAQ (reference sequence). The CDR3 region has the DNA TGTGCCAGCAGCTTAGGAGGCTCCGCCCACGAGCAGTACTTC. Amino acids: CASSLGGSAHEQYF.

This clone has a single count. The V call is TRBV28, the J call TRBJ1-5, with a possible D match to TRBD1 (6 bases). This CDR3 comprises 14 residues. Trimming stripped 6 bases from V and 4 bases from J, with 13 bases between. CDR1 and CDR2 from the germline V gene are MDHEN and SYDVKM. The CDR3 sequence: CASRGQSFNQPQHF. CDR3 bases: TGTGCCAGCAGAGGACAGAGCTTTAATCAGCCCCAGCATTTT. Combining the CDR3 with reference TRBV28 and TRBJ1-5 gives the whole variable domain DVKVTQSSRYLVKRTGEKVFLECVQDMDHENMFWYRQDPGLGLRLIYFSYDVKMKEKGDIPEGYSVSREKKERFSLILESASTNQTSMYLCASRGQSFNQPQHFGDGTRLSIL.

The chain joins TRBV3-1 (or the pseudogene TRBV3-2) to TRBJ2-1; 15 bases align to TRBD2. The germline CDR1 and CDR2 sequences are LGHDT and YNNKEL (reference sequence). This CDR3 region has 18 residues. V shed 4 bases and J 2 bases; nucleotides not matched to a gene: 6. The CDR3 region is CASSLTGTSGGTYNEQFF. The CDR3 DNA is TGTGCCAGCAGCCTTACCGGGACTAGCGGGGGGACCTACAATGAGCAGTTCTTC.

The V gene is TRBV28, the J gene TRBJ1-1; no reliable D call. The CDR3 sequence is 13 residues long. V was pared by 6 bases and J by 7 bases, with 15 bases between. Germline V CDR1 and CDR2: MDHEN, SYDVKM. This CDR3 is CASSELGVGEAFF. In DNA, the CDR3 is TGTGCCAGCAGCGAGCTCGGGGTGGGTGAAGCTTTCTTT.

The chain employs TRBV6-5 and TRBJ2-3; D ambiguous. The length of the CDR3 is 13 residues. Trimming removed 6 bases from V and 2 bases from J, with 9 bases in between. Germline CDR1 MNHEY, CDR2 SVGAGI. The CDR3 nucleotides are TGTGCCAGCAGGGCTCCCTCCACAGATACGCAGTATTTT. Translation gives CASRAPSTDTQYF.

In DNA form, the CDR3 reads TGCGCCAGCAGTGAGTCGAGCGGGGGTTATAACTATGGCTACACCTTC. Translated, it gives CASSESSGGYNYGYTF. V is TRBV10-2 and J is TRBJ1-2; possibly TRBD1 for D (5 bases). The V end lost 0 bases, the J end lost 1 base, and 12 bases lay between the germline ends. In germline, CDR1 is WSHSY, CDR2 SAAADI. This CDR3 has 16 residues.

The CDR3 region has the DNA TGTGCCAGCAGCCAAGAAATTGGGCAGGGAATAAGGTATGGCTACACCTTC. This gives the protein CASSQEIGQGIRYGYTF. This rearrangement joins TRBV3-1 (or the pseudogene TRBV3-2) to TRBJ1-2; D possibly corresponds to TRBD1 (5 bases). Trimming stripped 0 bases from V and 5 bases from J, with 19 bases between. CDR3 length: 17 amino acids. Germline V CDR1 and CDR2: LGHDT, YNNKEL (reference sequence).

A remark on this clone: One junction end does not reproduce the germline sequence, and a read error may be involved. The chain carries TRBV5-1 and TRBJ2-2; 12 bases are a match to TRBD2. CDR3 length equals 16 residues. The germline CDR1 and CDR2 sequences are SGHRS and YFSETQ. CDR3 DNA sequence: TGCGCCAACAGCTGGACTAGCGGGATCAACACCGGGGAGCTGTTTTTT. This sequence encodes CANSWTSGINTGELFF.

V gene TRBV10-1 combines with J gene TRBJ2-7; possible D gene TRBD1, 5 bases. The germline gives CDR1 WNHNN, CDR2 SYGVQD (reference sequence). The germline V and J ends were trimmed by 3 bases and 3 bases, with 15 bases remaining between them. This CDR3 has 15 amino acids. The CDR3 here is CASSDSVTAYYEQYF. The CDR3 nucleotides are TGCGCCAGCAGTGACTCGGTGACAGCCTACTACGAGCAGTACTTC.

This clone was observed a single time. J is TRBJ1-2 and V is TRBV15; 7 bases align to TRBD1. The V gene's germline CDR1 is LNHNV and CDR2 YYDKDF (reference sequence). Trimming at V came to 0 bases and at J to 4 bases, leaving 5 bases not matched to a gene. The CDR3 contains 15 residues. The CDR3 nucleotides are TGTGCCACCAGCAGAGATAAGGGGGCAGGCTATGGCTACACCTTC. Its protein product is CATSRDKGAGYGYTF.

The chain has TRBV27 and TRBJ1-5; perhaps TRBD1 as D (6 bases). The germline gives CDR1 MNHEY, CDR2 SMNVEV (reference sequence). The CDR3 runs to 16 residues. V gave up 6 bases and J gave up 8 bases, with 23 bases separating them. DNA of the CDR3: TGTGCCAGCAGCACTCGGGGCAGGGGATTTGCAGAGCCCCAGCATTTT. This encodes CASSTRGRGFAEPQHF.

The CDR3 sequence: CASSRGQRQGYTF. CDR3 coding DNA: TGTGCCAGCAGTCGCGGACAGAGGCAAGGCTACACCTTC. This chain connects TRBV28 to TRBJ1-2; D may be TRBD1 (6 bases). CDR3 length equals 13 residues. Deletions cut 5 bases from V and 8 bases from J, with 15 bases between. Looked up from germline, CDR1 is MDHEN and CDR2 is SYDVKM.

The chain uses TRBV19 and TRBJ2-2; 11 bases map to TRBD2. CDR3 length: 17 amino acids. Trimming removed 5 bases from V and 2 bases from J; junction bases left unmatched: 7. CDR1 and CDR2 from the germline V gene are LNHDA and SQIVND (reference sequence). The CDR3 region is CASSAQLAGDNTGELFF. The CDR3 DNA reads as TGTGCCAGTAGTGCCCAACTAGCGGGAGATAACACCGGGGAGCTGTTTTTT.

There are a few counts of this clone. The genes are TRBV7-9 and TRBJ2-2; D ambiguous. This CDR3 region has 12 residues. Germline V gene sequence: CDR1 SEHNR, CDR2 FQNEAQ (reference sequence). Between the trimmed V and J ends, which lost 5 bases and 5 bases, there was a span of 6 bases. In nucleotides, the CDR3 is TGTGCCAGCAGCCCCGGGACCGGGGAGCTGTTTTTT. As protein: CASSPGTGELFF.

The V and J genes are TRBV27 and TRBJ2-2; D is uncertain. Deletions cut 7 bases from V and 4 bases from J, with 13 bases between. The CDR3 loop spans 14 amino acids. The germline CDR1 and CDR2 sequences are MNHEY and SMNVEV (reference sequence). DNA of the CDR3: TGTGCCAGCAAATGGAGCAGTTCCACCGGGGAGCTGTTTTTT. It specifies CASKWSSSTGELFF.

This clone turned up a few times. The chain uses TRBV10-2 and TRBJ1-1; D perhaps matches TRBD1 (5 bases). The germline V gene has CDR1 WSHSY and CDR2 SAAADI. V was pared by 7 bases and J by 8 bases, with 11 bases between. This CDR3 contains 11 residues. The CDR3 nucleotides are TGCGCCAGCACGCCAAAGGGGGAAGCTTTCTTT. It codes for CASTPKGEAFF.

This chain connects TRBV29-1 to TRBJ1-5, with D uncertain. This CDR3 is 12 amino acids long. Per germline, CDR1 SQVTM and CDR2 ANQGSEA. The V end was cut by 4 bases, the J end by 7 bases, with 11 bases between. This CDR3 is CSVAGGGQPQHF. The CDR3 nucleotides read TGCAGCGTTGCGGGTGGAGGGCAGCCCCAGCATTTT.

V usage is TRBV5-5 and J usage is TRBJ2-3, with D tentatively TRBD2 (7 bases). Germline CDR1 and CDR2: SGHKS and YYEKEE (reference sequence). This CDR3 is built from 15 residues. Trimming stripped 0 bases from V and 6 bases from J, with 14 bases between. CDR3 protein: CASSLVPGEGDTQYF. The DNA of the CDR3 is TGTGCCAGCAGCTTGGTCCCAGGGGAGGGGGATACGCAGTATTTT.

The V and J genes are TRBV7-9 and TRBJ1-2; 7 bases map to TRBD1. This CDR3 is built from 14 residues. J lost 6 bases, V lost 4 bases, and 8 bases had no gene match. The germline gives CDR1 SEHNR, CDR2 FQNEAQ (reference sequence). CDR3 sequence: CASSSTQGFHGYTF. The CDR3 nucleotides read TGTGCCAGCAGCTCAACACAGGGGTTCCATGGCTACACCTTC.

The V gene is TRBV11-3, the J gene TRBJ2-5, with D perhaps TRBD2 (6 bases). The CDR3 is 15 amino acids. CDR1 is SGHNT, CDR2 YENEEA, per germline. The ends were cut back, 1 base at V and 5 bases at J, with 14 bases in the middle. The CDR3 DNA sequence: TGTGCCAGCAGCTTAGGAGGCAGGGCGGGGGAGACCCAGTACTTC. This codes for CASSLGGRAGETQYF.

This rearrangement joins TRBV5-1 to TRBJ1-4, with 7 nucleotides matching TRBD1. J lost 8 bases, V lost 7 bases, and 11 bases had no gene match. The CDR3 spans 14 residues. Germline V gene sequence: CDR1 SGHRS, CDR2 YFSETQ. Written as DNA, the CDR3 is TGCGCCAGCGGCCTTACGGGGACAGCGGAAAAACTGTTTTTT. Translating it yields CASGLTGTAEKLFF.

This clone was counted between two and nine times. The rearrangement links TRBV7-9 to TRBJ2-1; TRBD2 agrees at 13 bases. CDR1 SEHNR and CDR2 FQNEAQ come from the germline V gene (reference sequence). J was trimmed by 7 bases and V by 4 bases; bases with no gene match: 7. This CDR3 spans 16 amino acids. The CDR3 here is CASSSTPGLAGNEQFF. The CDR3 DNA reads as TGTGCCAGCAGCTCAACCCCGGGACTAGCGGGAAATGAGCAGTTCTTC.

Only one count was recorded for this clone. This chain links TRBV5-1 with TRBJ2-1, with D perhaps TRBD2 (7 bases). V was clipped by 3 bases and J by 8 bases, with 18 bases between them. The CDR3 sequence is 15 residues long. CDR1 is SGHRS, CDR2 YFSETQ, per germline. Here the CDR3 reads CASSWIGGARHEQFF. CDR3 DNA sequence: TGCGCCAGCAGCTGGATAGGGGGGGCCCGACATGAGCAGTTCTTC.

This clone turned up a few times. This chain uses TRBV5-4 with TRBJ1-1; TRBD1 agrees at 8 bases. This CDR3 has 12 amino acids. V shed 9 bases and J 1 base; nucleotides not matched to a gene: 2. The germline gives CDR1 SGHNT, CDR2 YYREEE (reference sequence). The DNA of the CDR3 is TGTGCCACAGGGGGCCCGAACACTGAAGCTTTCTTT. This gives the protein CATGGPNTEAFF.

The V call is TRBV28, the J call TRBJ1-2; 9 nucleotides match TRBD1. Germline loops: CDR1 MDHEN, CDR2 SYDVKM. The CDR3 runs to 15 residues. Trimming at V came to 6 bases and at J to 6 bases, leaving 11 bases not matched to a gene. The chain's CDR3 is CASRYGGTGYHGYTF. In DNA form, the CDR3 reads TGTGCCAGCAGATACGGCGGGACAGGGTATCATGGCTACACCTTC.